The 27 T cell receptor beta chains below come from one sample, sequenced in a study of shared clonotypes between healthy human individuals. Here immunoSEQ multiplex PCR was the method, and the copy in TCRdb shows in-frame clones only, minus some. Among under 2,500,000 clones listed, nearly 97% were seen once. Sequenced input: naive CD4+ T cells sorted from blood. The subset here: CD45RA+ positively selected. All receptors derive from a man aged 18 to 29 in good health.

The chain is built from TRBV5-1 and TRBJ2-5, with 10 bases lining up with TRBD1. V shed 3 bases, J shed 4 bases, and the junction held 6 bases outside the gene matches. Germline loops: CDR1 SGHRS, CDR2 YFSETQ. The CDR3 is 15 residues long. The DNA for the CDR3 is TGCGCCAGCAGCTGGGAGGACAGGGGGGGAGAGACCCAGTACTTC. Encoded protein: CASSWEDRGGETQYF.

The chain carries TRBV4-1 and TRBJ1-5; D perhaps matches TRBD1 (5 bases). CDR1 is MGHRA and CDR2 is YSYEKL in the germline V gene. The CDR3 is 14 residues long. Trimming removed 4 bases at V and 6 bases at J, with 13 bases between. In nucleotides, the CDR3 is TGCGCCAGCAGCCCCGGGGGTTTGGTTCAGCCCCAGCATTTT. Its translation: CASSPGGLVQPQHF.

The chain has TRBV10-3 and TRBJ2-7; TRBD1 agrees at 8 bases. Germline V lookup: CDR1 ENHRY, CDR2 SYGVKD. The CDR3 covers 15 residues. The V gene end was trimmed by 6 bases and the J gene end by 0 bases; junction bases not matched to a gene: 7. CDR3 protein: CAISGGQGSSYEQYF. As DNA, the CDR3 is TGTGCCATCAGCGGAGGACAGGGTAGCTCCTACGAGCAGTACTTC.

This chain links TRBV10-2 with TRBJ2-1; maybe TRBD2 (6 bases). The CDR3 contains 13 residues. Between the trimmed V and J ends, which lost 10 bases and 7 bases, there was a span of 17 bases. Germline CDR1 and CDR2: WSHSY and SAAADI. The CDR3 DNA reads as TGCGCCACCAAGGTGGGAGGTGGGAATGAGCAGTTCTTC. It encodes CATKVGGGNEQFF.

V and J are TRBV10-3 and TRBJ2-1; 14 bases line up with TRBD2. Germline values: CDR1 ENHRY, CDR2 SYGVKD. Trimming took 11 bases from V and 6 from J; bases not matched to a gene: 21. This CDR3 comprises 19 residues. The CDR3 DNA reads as TGTGCCGCAAACCGCATGCCGGGACTAGCGGGAGAGACCGGCAATGAGCAGTTCTTC. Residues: CAANRMPGLAGETGNEQFF.

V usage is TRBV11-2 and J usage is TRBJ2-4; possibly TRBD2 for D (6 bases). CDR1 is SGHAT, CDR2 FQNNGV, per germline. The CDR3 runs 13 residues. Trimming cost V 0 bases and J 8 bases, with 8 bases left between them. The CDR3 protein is CASSLDRGYIQYF. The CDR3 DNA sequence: TGTGCCAGCAGCTTAGATCGGGGGTACATTCAGTACTTC.

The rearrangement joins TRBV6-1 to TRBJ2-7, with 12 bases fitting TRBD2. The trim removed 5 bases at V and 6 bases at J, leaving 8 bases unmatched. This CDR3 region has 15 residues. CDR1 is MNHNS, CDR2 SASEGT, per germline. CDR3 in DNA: TGTGCCAGCAGTTTGACTAGCGGGAGTTTTGCCGAGCAGTACTTC. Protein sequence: CASSLTSGSFAEQYF.

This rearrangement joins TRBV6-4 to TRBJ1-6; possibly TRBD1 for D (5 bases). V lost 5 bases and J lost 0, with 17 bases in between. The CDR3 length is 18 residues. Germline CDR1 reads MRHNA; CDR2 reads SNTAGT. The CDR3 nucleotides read TGTGCCAGCAGTCGCTGGGGGGACGGTTCCTCCTATAATTCACCCCTCCACTTT. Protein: CASSRWGDGSSYNSPLHF.

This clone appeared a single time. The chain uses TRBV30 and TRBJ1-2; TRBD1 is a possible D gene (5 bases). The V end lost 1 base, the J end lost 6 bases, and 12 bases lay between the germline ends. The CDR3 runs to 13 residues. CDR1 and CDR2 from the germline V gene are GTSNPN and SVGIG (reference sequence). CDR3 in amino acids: CAWSASGSHGYTF. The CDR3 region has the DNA TGTGCCTGGAGTGCTTCAGGGAGTCATGGCTACACCTTC.

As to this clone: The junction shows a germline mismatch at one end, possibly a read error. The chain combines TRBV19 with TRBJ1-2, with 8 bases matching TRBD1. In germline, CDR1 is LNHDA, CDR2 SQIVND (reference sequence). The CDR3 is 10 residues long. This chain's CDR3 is CASSQAGGFF. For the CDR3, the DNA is TGTGCCAGTAGTCAGGCAGGGGGCTTCTTC.

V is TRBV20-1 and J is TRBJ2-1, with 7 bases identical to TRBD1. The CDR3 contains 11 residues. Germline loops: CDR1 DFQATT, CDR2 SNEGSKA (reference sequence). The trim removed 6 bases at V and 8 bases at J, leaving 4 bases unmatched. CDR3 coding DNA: TGCAGTGCAACAGGGGTTGATGAGCAGTTCTTC. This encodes CSATGVDEQFF.

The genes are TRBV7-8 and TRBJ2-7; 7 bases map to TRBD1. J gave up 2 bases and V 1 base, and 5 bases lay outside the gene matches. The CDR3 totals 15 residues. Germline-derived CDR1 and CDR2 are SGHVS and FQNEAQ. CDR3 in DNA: TGTGCCAGCAGCTTAGAGACAGGGATTGCCTACGAGCAGTACTTC. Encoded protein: CASSLETGIAYEQYF.

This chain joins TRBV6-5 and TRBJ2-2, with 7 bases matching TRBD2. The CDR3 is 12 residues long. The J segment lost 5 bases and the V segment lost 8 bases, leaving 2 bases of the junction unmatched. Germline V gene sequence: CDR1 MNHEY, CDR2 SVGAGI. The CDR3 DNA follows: TGTGCCAGCGGGAGGGAAACCGGGGAGCTGTTTTTT. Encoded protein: CASGRETGELFF.

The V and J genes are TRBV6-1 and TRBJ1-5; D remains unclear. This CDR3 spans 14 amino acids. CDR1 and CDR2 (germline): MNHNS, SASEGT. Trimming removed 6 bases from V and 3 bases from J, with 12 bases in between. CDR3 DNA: TGTGCCAGCAGGGATTCAGGATACAATCAGCCCCAGCATTTT. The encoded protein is CASRDSGYNQPQHF.

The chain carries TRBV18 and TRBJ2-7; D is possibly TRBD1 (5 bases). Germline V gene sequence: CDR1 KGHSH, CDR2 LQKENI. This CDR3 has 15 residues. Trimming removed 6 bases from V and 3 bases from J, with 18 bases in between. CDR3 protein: CASSLKGDGSYEQYF. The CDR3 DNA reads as TGTGCCAGCTCCCTTAAAGGGGATGGAAGCTACGAGCAGTACTTC. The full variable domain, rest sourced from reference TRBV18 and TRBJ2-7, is NAGVMQNPRHLVRRRGQEARLRCSPMKGHSHVYWYRQLPEEGLKFMVYLQKENIIDESGMPKERFSAEFPKEGPSILRIQQVVRGDSAAYFCASSLKGDGSYEQYFGPGTRLTVT.

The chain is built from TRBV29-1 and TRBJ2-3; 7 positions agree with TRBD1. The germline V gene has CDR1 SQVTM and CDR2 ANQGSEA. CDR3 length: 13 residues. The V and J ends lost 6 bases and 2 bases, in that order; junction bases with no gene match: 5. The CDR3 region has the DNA TGCAGCGTCACGGGACAGTACACAGATACGCAGTATTTT. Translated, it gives CSVTGQYTDTQYF.

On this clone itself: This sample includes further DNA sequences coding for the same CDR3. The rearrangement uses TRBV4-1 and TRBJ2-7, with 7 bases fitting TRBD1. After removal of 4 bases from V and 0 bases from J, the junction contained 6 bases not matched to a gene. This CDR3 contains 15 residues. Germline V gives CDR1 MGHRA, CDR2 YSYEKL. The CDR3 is CASSLGQGVSYEQYF. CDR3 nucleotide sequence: TGCGCCAGCAGCCTTGGGCAGGGGGTCTCCTACGAGCAGTACTTC.

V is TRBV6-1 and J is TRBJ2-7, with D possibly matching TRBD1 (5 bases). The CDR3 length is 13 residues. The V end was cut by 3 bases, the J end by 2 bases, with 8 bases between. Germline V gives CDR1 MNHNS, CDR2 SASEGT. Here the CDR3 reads CASSDGRAYEQYF. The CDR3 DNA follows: TGTGCCAGCAGTGATGGCAGGGCCTACGAGCAGTACTTC.

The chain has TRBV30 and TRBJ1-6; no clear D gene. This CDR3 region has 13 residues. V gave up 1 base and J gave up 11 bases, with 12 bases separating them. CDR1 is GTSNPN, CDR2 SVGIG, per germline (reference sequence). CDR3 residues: CAWSADFGPPLHF. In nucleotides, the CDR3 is TGTGCCTGGAGTGCCGACTTCGGCCCACCCCTCCACTTT.

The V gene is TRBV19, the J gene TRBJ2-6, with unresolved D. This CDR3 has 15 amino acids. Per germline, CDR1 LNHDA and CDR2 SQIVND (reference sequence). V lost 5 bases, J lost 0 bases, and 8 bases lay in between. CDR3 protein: CASSVQNSGANVLTF. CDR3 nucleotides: TGTGCCAGTAGTGTACAGAACTCTGGGGCCAACGTCCTGACTTTC.

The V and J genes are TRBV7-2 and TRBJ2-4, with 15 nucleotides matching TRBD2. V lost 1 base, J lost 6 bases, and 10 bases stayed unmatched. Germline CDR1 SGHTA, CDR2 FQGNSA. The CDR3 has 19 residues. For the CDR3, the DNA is TGTGCCAGCAGCTTAGGCGGACTAGCGGGAGGGCCCTCGAGAAACATTCAGTACTTC. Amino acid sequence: CASSLGGLAGGPSRNIQYF.

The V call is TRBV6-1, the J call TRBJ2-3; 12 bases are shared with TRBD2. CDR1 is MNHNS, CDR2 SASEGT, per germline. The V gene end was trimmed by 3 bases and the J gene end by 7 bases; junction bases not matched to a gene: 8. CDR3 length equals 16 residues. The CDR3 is CASSDILAGGRHTQYF. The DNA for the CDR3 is TGTGCCAGCAGTGACATACTAGCGGGGGGCCGCCATACGCAGTATTTT.

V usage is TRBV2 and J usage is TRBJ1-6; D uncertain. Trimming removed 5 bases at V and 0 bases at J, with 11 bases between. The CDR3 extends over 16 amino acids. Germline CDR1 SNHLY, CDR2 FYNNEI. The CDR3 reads CASSLTGSSYNSPLHF. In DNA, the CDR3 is TGTGCCAGCAGTCTCACCGGGAGCTCCTATAATTCACCCCTCCACTTT.

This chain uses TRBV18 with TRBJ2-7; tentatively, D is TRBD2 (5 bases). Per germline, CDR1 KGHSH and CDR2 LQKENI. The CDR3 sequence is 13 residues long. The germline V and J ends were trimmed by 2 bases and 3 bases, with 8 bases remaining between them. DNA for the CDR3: TGTGCCAGCTCACCAGAGGGCCGCTACGAGCAGTACTTC. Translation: CASSPEGRYEQYF.

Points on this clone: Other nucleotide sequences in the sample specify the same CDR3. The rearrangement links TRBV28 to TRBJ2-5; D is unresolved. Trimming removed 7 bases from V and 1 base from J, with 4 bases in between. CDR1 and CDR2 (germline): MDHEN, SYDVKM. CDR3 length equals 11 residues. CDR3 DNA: TGTGCCAGCACCGGCCAAGAGACCCAGTACTTC. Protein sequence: CASTGQETQYF.

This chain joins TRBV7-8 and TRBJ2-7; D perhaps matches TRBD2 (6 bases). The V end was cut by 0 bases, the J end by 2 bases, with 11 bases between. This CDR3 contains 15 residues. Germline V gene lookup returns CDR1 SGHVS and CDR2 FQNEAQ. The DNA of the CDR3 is TGTGCCAGCAGCTTAGCGGGAGGCCATCCCTACGAGCAGTACTTC. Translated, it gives CASSLAGGHPYEQYF.

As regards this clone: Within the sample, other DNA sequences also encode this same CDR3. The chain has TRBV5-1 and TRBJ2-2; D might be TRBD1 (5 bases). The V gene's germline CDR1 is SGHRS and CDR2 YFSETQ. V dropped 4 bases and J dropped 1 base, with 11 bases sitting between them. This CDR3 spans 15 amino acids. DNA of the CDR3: TGCGCCAGCAGCCTCCGAACAGGGAACACCGGGGAGCTGTTTTTT. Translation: CASSLRTGNTGELFF.